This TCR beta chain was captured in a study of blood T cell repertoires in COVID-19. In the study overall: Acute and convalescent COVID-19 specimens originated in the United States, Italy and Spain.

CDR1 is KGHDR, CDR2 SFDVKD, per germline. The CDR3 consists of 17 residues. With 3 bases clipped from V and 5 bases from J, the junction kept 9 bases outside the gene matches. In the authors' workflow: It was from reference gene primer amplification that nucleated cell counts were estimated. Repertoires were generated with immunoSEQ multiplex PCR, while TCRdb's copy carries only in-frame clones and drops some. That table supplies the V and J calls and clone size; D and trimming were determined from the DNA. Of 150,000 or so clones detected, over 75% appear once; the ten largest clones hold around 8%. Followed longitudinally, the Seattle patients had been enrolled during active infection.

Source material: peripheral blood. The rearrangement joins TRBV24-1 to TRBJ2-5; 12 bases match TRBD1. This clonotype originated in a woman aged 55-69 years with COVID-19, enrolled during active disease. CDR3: CATSDRTGQGAGETQYF. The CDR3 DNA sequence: TGTGCCACCAGTGATCGCACGGGACAGGGGGCGGGGGAGACCCAGTACTTC.